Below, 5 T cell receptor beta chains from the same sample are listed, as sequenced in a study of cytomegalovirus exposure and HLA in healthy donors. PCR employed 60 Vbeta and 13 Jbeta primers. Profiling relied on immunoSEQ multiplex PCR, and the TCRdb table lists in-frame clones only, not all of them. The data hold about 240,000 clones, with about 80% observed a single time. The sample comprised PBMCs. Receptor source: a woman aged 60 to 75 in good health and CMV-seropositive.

Here the CDR3 DNA reads TGTGCCAGCTCACACCCACAGGGCACTGAAGCTTTCTTT. Its protein product is CASSHPQGTEAFF. The chain carries TRBV18 and TRBJ1-1; maybe TRBD1 (6 bases). V was clipped by 4 bases and J by 4 bases, with 10 bases between them. The CDR3 runs 13 residues. The germline V gene has CDR1 KGHSH and CDR2 LQKENI.

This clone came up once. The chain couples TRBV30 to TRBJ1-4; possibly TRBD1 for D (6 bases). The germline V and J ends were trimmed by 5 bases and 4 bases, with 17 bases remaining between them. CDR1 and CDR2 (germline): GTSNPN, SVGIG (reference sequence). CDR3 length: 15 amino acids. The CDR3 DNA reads TGTGCCTGGGGGGGAGGGGGACATCGTAATGAAAAACTGTTTTTT. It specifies CAWGGGGHRNEKLFF.

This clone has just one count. Written as DNA, the CDR3 is TGTGCCAGCAGCCGGACTAGCGGCCCAGAGACCCAGTACTTC. It encodes CASSRTSGPETQYF. The rearrangement joins TRBV5-4 to TRBJ2-5; 10 bases agree with TRBD2. V was clipped by 4 bases and J by 4 bases; unmatched bases: 4. This CDR3 comprises 14 residues. From germline, CDR1 is SGHNT and CDR2 YYREEE (reference sequence).

CDR3 sequence reads: CASGGSVNNEQFF. CDR3 in DNA: TGTGCCAGCGGGGGGAGCGTTAACAATGAGCAGTTCTTC. This sequence joins TRBV28 and TRBJ2-1; tentatively, D is TRBD2 (6 bases). The CDR3 extends over 13 amino acids. Germline CDR1 and CDR2: MDHEN and SYDVKM. The V and J ends lost 8 bases and 5 bases respectively, with 13 bases between them.

CDR3 nucleotide sequence: TGCGCCAGCAGCTTCGGTCACGGGGGGTCCTACAATGAGCAGTTCTTC. Its protein product is CASSFGHGGSYNEQFF. This chain links TRBV5-1 with TRBJ2-1; 7 positions agree with TRBD2. The CDR3 contains 16 residues. Trimming cost V 2 bases and J 1 base; bases outside gene matches: 6. Germline V gene data show CDR1 as SGHRS and CDR2 as YFSETQ.